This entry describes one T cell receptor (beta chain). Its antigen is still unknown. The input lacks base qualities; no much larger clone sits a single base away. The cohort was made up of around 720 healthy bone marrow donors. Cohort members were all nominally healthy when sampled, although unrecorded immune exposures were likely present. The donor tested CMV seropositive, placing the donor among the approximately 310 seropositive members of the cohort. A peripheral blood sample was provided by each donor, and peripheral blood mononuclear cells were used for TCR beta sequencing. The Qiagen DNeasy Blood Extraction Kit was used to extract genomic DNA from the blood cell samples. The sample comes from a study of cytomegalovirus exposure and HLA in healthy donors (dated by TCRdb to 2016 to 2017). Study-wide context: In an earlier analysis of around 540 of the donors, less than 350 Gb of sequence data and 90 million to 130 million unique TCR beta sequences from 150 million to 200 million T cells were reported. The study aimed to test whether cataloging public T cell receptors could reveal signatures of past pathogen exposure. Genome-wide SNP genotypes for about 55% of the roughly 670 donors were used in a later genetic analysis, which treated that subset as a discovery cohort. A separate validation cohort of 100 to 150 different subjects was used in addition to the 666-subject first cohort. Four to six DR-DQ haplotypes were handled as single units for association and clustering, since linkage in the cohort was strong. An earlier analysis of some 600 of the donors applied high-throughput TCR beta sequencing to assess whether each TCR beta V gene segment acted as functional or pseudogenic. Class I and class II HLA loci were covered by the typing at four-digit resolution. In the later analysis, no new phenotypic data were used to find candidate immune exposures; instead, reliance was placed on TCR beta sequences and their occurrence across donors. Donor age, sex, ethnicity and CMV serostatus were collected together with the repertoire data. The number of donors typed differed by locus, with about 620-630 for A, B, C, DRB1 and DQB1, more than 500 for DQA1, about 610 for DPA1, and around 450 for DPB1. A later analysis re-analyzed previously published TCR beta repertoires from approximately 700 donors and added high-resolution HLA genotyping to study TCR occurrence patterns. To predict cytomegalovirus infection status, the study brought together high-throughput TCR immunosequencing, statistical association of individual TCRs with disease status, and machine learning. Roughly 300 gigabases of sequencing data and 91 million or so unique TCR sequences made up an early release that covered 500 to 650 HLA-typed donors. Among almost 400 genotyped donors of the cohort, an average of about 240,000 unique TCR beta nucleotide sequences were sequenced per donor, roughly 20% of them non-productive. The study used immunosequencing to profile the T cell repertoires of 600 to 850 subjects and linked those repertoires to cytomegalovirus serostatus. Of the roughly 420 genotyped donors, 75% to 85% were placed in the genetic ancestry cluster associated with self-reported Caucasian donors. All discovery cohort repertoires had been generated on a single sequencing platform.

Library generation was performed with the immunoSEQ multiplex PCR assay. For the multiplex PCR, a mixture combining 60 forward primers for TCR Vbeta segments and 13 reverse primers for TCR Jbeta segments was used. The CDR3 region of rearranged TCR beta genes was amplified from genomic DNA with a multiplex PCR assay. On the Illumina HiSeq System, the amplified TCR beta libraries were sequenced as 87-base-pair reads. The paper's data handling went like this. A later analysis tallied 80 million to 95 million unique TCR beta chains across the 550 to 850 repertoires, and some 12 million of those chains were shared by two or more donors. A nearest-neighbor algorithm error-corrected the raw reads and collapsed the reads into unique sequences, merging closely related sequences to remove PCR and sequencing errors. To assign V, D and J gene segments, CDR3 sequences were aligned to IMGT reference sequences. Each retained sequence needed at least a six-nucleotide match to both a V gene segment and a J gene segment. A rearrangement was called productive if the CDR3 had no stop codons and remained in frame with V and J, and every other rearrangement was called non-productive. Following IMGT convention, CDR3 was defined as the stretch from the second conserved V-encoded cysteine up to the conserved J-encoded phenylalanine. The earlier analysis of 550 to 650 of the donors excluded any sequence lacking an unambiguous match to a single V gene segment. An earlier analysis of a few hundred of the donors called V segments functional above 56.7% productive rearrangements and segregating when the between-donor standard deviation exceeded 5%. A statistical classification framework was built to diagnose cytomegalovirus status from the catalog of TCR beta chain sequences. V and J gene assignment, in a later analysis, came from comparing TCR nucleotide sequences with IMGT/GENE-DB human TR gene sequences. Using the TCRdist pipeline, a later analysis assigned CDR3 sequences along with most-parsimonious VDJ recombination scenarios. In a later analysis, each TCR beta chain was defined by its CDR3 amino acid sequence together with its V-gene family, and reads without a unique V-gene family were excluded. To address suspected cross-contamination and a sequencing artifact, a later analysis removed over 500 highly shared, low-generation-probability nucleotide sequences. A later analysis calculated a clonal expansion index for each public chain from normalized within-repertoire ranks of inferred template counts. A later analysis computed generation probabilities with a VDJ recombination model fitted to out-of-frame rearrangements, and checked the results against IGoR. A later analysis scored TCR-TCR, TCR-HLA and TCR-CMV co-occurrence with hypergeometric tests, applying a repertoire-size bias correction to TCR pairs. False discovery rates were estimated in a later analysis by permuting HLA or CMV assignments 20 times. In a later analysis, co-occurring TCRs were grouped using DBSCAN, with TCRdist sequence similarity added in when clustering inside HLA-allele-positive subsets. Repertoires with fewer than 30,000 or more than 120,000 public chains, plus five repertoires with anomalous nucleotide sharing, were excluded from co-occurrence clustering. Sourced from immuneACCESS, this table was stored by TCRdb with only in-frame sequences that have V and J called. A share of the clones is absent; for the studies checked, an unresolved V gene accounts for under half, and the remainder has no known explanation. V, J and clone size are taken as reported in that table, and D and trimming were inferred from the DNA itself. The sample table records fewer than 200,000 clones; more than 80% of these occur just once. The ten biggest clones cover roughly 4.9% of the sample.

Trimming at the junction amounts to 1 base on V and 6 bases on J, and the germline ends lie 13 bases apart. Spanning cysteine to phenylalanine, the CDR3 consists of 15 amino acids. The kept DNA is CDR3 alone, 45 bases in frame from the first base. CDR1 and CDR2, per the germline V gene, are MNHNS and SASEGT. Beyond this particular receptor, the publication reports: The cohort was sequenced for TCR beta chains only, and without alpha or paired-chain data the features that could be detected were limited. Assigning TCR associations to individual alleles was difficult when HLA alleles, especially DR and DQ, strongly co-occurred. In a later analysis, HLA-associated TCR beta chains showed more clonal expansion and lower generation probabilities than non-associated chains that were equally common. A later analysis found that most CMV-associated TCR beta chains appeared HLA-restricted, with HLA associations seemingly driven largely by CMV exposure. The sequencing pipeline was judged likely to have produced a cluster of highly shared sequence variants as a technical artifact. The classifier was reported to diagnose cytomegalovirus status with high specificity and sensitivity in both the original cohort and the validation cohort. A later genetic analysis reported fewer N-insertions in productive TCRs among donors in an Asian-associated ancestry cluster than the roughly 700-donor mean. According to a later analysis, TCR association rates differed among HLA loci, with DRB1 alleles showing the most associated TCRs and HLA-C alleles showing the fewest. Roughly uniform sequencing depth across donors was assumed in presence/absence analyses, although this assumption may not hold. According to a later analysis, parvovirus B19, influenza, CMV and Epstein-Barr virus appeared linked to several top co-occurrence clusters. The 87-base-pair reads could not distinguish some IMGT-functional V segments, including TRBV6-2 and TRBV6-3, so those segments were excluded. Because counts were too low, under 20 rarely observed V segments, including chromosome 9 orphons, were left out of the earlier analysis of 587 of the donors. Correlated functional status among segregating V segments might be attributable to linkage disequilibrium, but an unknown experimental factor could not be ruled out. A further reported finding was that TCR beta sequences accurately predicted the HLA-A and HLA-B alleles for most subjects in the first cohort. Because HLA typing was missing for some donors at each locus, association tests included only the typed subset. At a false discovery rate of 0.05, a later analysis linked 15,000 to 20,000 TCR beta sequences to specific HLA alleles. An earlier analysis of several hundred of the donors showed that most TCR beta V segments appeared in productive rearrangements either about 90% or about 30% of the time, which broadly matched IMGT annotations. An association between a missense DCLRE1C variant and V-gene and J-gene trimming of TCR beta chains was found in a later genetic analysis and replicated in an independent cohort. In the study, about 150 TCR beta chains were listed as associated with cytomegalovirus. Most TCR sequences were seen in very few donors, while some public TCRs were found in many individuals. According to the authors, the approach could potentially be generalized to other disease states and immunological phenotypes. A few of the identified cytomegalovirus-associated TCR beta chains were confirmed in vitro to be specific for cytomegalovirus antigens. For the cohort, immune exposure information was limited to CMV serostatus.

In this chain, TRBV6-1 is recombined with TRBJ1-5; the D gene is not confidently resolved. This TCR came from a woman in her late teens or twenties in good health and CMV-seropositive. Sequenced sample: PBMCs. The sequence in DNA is TGTGCCAGCAGTGAAGGGGCGTGGTTTGTTCAGCCCCAGCATTTT. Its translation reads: CASSEGAWFVQPQHF.